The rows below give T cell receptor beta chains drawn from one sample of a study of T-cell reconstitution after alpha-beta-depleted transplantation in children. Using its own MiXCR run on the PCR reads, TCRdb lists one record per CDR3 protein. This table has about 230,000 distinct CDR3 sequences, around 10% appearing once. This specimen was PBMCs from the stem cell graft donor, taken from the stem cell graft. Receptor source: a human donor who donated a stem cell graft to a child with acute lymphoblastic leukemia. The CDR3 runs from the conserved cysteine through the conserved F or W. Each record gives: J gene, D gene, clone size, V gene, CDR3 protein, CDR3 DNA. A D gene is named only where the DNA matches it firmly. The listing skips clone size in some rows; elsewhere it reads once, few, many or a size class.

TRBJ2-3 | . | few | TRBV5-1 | CASSSGVLGTDTQYF | TGCGCCAGCAGCTCCGGGGTTCTAGGCACAGATACGCAGTATTTT
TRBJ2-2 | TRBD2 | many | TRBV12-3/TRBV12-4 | CASSFGRGGVTGELFF | TGTGCCAGCAGTTTTGGGCGGGGGGGCGTCACCGGGGAGCTGTTTTTT
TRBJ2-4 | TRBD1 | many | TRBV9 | CASSAPGTGDIQYF | TGTGCCAGCAGCGCTCCCGGGACAGGGGACATTCAGTACTTC
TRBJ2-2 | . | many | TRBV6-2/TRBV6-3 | CASSYQQGGPGELFF | TGTGCCAGCAGTTACCAACAGGGCGGTCCCGGGGAGCTGTTTTTT
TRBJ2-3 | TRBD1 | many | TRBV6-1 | CASSRPGTGRNTDTQYF | TGTGCCAGCAGTCGTCCCGGGACAGGGAGGAACACAGATACGCAGTATTTT
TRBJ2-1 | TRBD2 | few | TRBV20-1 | CSARLAGGTEQFF | TGCAGTGCTCGACTAGCGGGGGGGACTGAGCAGTTCTTC
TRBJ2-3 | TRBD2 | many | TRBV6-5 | CASSYSTSFRDTQYF | TGTGCCAGCAGTTACTCGACTAGCTTCCGTGATACGCAGTATTTT
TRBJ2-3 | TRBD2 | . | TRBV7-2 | CASSLAARSGGSGDTQYF | TGTGCCAGCAGCTTAGCTGCTCGCTCCGGGGGGTCAGGTGATACGCAGTATTTT
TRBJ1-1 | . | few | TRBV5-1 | CASSSRSNREFQAFF | TGCGCCAGCAGCTCGAGATCGAATAGGGAGTTCCAAGCTTTCTTT
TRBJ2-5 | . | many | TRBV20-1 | CSARPKRETQYF | TGCAGTGCTCGACCCAAAAGGGAGACCCAGTACTTC
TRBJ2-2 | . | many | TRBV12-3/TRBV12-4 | CASSDGRTGELFF | TGTGCCAGCAGCGACGGTCGCACCGGGGAGCTGTTTTTT
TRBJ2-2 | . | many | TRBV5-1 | CASSLEWSAAANTGELFF | TGCGCCAGCAGCTTGGAGTGGTCCGCAGCCGCGAACACCGGGGAGCTGTTTTTT
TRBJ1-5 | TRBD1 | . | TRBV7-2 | CASSPHGRGGAGQPQHF | TGTGCCAGCAGCCCCCACGGACGAGGGGGCGCAGGTCAGCCCCAGCATTTT
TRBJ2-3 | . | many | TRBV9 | CASSVVSTLTDTQYF | TGTGCCAGCAGCGTAGTATCTACCCTCACAGATACGCAGTATTTT
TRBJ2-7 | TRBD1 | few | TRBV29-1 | CSVGEQGGTYEQYF | TGCAGCGTCGGGGAACAGGGGGGCACCTACGAGCAGTACTTC
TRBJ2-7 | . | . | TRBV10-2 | CASRVKGGNSYEQYF | TGCGCCAGCAGAGTGAAGGGGGGGAACTCCTACGAGCAGTACTTC
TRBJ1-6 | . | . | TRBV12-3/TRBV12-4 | CASSFGAGRSPLHF | TGTGCCAGCAGTTTCGGGGCAGGGAGATCACCCCTCCACTTT
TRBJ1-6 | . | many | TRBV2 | CASNPPNSPLHF | TGTGCCAGCAACCCCCCTAATTCACCCCTCCACTTT
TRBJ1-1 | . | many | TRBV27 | CASTGGHTEAFF | TGTGCCAGCACCGGCGGCCACACTGAAGCTTTCTTT
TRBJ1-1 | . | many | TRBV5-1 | CASSFLASTHTEAFF | TGCGCCAGCAGCTTCTTGGCCTCGACGCACACTGAAGCTTTCTTT
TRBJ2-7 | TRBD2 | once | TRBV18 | CASSPMSGGALEQYF | TGTGCCAGCTCACCTATGTCGGGGGGGGCGCTCGAGCAGTACTTC
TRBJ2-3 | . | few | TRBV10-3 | CAISTGLTDTQYF | TGTGCCATCAGTACAGGGTTAACAGATACGCAGTATTTT
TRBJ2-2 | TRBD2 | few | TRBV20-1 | CSAHTLAGGVNTGELFF | TGCAGTGCCCATACTCTAGCGGGGGGAGTGAACACCGGGGAGCTGTTTTTT
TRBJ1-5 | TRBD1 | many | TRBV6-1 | CASRDDRGPNQPQHF | TGTGCCAGCAGAGACGACAGGGGCCCCAATCAGCCCCAGCATTTT
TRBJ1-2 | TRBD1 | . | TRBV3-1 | CASSQPGQEYGYTF | TGTGCCAGCAGCCAACCGGGACAGGAGTATGGCTACACCTTC
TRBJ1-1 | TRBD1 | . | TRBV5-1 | CASSGQGARTEAFF | TGCGCCAGCAGCGGACAGGGGGCTCGCACTGAAGCTTTCTTT
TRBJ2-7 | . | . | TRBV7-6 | CASSPRTGTSSCEQYF | TGTGCCAGCAGCCCTAGGACGGGGACGAGCTCCTGCGAGCAGTACTTC
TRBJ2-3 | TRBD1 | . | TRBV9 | CASRFRDREEDTQYF | TGTGCCAGCAGGTTCCGGGACAGGGAAGAAGATACGCAGTATTTT